The rows below give T cell receptor beta chains drawn from one sample of a study of tumor and adjacent non-tumor tissue in lung cancer. Using its own MiXCR run on the multiplex PCR reads, TCRdb lists one record per CDR3 protein. Of about 93,000 distinct CDR3 sequences listed, roughly three fifths are singletons. Sample: lung tumor tissue. All receptors derive from a man between 65 and 85 years old with non-small cell lung cancer. CDR3s include the opening cysteine and the closing phenylalanine or tryptophan. D genes are given only for firm matches. Some rows have no size entry. The others give once, few or many, or a class for an expanded clone.

.	.	16	TRBV29-1	TRBJ2-2	CSVALRRTVNTGELFF	TGCAGTGTTGCTCTCCGCCGGACAGTGAACACCGGGGAGCTGTTTTTT
TRBD2	many	14	TRBV29-1	TRBJ2-3	CSVASSGSTDTQYF	TGCAGCGTTGCTTCTAGCGGAAGCACAGATACGCAGTATTTT
TRBD1	.	17	TRBV11-2	TRBJ1-3	CACSPNRDRVSGNTIYF	TGTGCCTGCAGCCCGAACCGGGACAGAGTCTCTGGAAACACCATATATTTT
.	.	14	TRBV6-1	TRBJ2-7	CASCHSGRTYEQYF	TGTGCCAGCTGTCATAGTGGGAGAACCTACGAGCAGTACTTC
.	.	14	TRBV5-1	TRBJ2-2	CASSLLGDTGELFF	TGCGCCAGCAGCTTACTCGGTGACACCGGGGAGCTGTTTTTT
.	.	15	TRBV30	TRBJ2-1	CAYQDLGGAVVEQFF	TGTGCCTACCAGGATTTGGGGGGTGCGGTGGTTGAGCAGTTCTTC
.	.	14	TRBV29-1	TRBJ2-7	CSVRGATFSYEQYF	TGCAGCGTTAGAGGGGCGACCTTTTCCTATGAGCAGTACTTC
.	.	15	TRBV10-3	TRBJ2-3	CVVQRRAEFTDTQYF	TGTGTCGTCCAACGGCGAGCAGAATTCACAGATACGCAGTATTTT
.	once	12	TRBV6-5	TRBJ1-1	CASSLMNTAAFF	TGTGCCAGTAGCCTTATGAACACTGCAGCTTTCTTT
TRBD2	many	13	TRBV12-3/TRBV12-4	TRBJ2-3	CASSRRGGDTQYF	TGTGCCAGCAGTCGCCGCGGGGGAGATACGCAGTATTTT
.	many	18	TRBV5-5	TRBJ2-3	CASSSITGTRLLTDTQYF	TGTGCCAGCAGCTCAATAACCGGGACCCGGCTCTTAACAGATACGCAGTATTTT
.	.	15	TRBV11-3	TRBJ2-1	CASSLNGTSDNEQFF	TGTGCCAGCAGCTTAAATGGGACAAGCGACAATGAGCAGTTCTTC
TRBD1	few	14	TRBV28	TRBJ1-4	CASSWTGGDEKLFF	TGTGCCAGCAGTTGGACAGGGGGCGATGAAAAACTGTTTTTT
TRBD1	.	19	TRBV11-2	TRBJ2-6	CASSSTRVRGGSVANVLTF	TGTGCGAGCAGCTCCACGAGGGTAAGAGGGGGCTCTGTGGCCAACGTCCTGACTTTC
.	.	16	TRBV7-9	TRBJ2-1	CASSSRVGGAYNEQFF	TGTGCCAGCAGCTCAAGGGTGGGGGGGGCCTATAATGAGCAGTTCTTC
.	.	13	TRBV30	TRBJ1-2	CAWSLEGLRGYTF	TGTGCCTGGAGTCTCGAGGGGTTGAGAGGCTACACCTTC
.	many	16	TRBV7-9	TRBJ2-3	CASSLGASGSTDTQYF	TGTGCCAGCAGCTTAGGAGCCAGCGGGAGCACAGATACGCAGTATTTT
.	few	13	TRBV5-1	TRBJ1-1	CASSLQPNTEAFF	TGCGCCAGCAGCTTGCAACCTAACACTGAAGCTTTCTTT
.	few	11	TRBV5-1	TRBJ2-1	CANSEYNEQFF	TGCGCCAACTCCGAATACAATGAGCAGTTCTTC
.	many	13	TRBV5-5	TRBJ2-2	CASSSQLFGELFF	TGTGCCAGCAGCTCCCAGTTATTCGGGGAGCTGTTTTTT
.	.	12	TRBV5-6	TRBJ2-1	CTSSLKGSRLLF	TGTACCAGCAGCTTGAAAGGGAGTCGTCTGCTCTTC
TRBD2	.	14	TRBV11-2	TRBJ2-2	CASSLGGSAGELFF	TGTGCCAGCAGCTTAGGCGGGAGCGCCGGAGAGCTGTTTTTT
TRBD2	.	14	TRBV11-3	TRBJ2-2	CVSNLTSGVGELFF	TGTGTCAGCAACTTGACTAGCGGGGTCGGGGAGCTGTTTTTT
TRBD2	.	13	TRBV7-9	TRBJ2-7	CASTPGGGYEQYF	TGTGCCAGCACCCCGGGGGGTGGCTACGAGCAGTACTTC
.	.	13	TRBV6-5	TRBJ2-7	CASRQRESYEQYF	TGTGCCAGCAGGCAACGGGAGAGCTATGAGCAGTATTTC
.	.	12	TRBV28	TRBJ2-7	CVSSLSDYEQYF	TGTGTCAGCAGTTTAAGTGACTACGAGCAGTACTTC
.	once	13	TRBV20-1	TRBJ1-1	CSVLSGIRTEAFF	TGCAGTGTCCTATCGGGTATCCGCACTGAAGCTTTCTTT
TRBD1	.	13	TRBV11-2	TRBJ2-7	CVSSTDRVYEQYF	TGTGTCAGCAGCACCGACAGGGTCTATGAGCAGTACTTC
TRBD2	once	16	TRBV11-2	TRBJ2-5	CASSVPPGGNQETQYF	TGTGCCAGCAGTGTCCCCCCCGGGGGGAACCAAGAGACCCAGTACTTC
.	.	16	TRBV11-2	TRBJ2-1	CASSSNERGRNDEQFF	TGTGCCAGCAGCTCCAATGAGAGGGGGAGGAACGATGAGCAGTTCTTC
.	.	16	TRBV11-2	TRBJ2-3	CASSFVAEGRSDTQYF	TGTGCCAGCAGCTTTGTAGCGGAGGGCCGCTCGGATACGCAGTATTTT
.	once	20	TRBV28	TRBJ2-6	CASSFPAGQRWGSGANVLTF	TGTGCCAGCAGTTTCCCCGCGGGGCAGAGATGGGGCTCTGGGGCCAACGTCCTGACTTTC
.	medium-sized	12	TRBV11-2	TRBJ2-7	CASSLFSYEQYF	TGTGCCAGCAGCTTATTCAGCTACGAGCAGTACTTC
.	many	15	TRBV6-5	TRBJ2-3	CASSWGSLSTDTQYF	TGTGCCAGCAGTTGGGGTAGCTTGAGCACAGATACGCAGTATTTT
.	.	16	TRBV7-8	TRBJ2-1	CASSPCAKGKRNEQFF	TGTGCCAGCAGCCCCTGTGCCAAGGGGAAACGCAATGAGCAGTTCTTC
.	.	15	TRBV11-2	TRBJ2-3	CANSVRQGLANTQYF	TGTGCCAACAGCGTTCGTCAGGGTTTAGCAAATACGCAGTATTTT
.	.	11	TRBV10-2	TRBJ1-1	CVSSLNTEAFF	TGCGTCAGCTCCTTAAACACTGAAGCCTTCTTT
TRBD2	many	14	TRBV20-1	TRBJ2-1	CSARGTSGFNEQFF	TGCAGTGCTAGAGGGACTAGCGGGTTCAATGAGCAGTTCTTC
.	many	13	TRBV30	TRBJ1-3	CAWVVGSGNTIYF	TGTGCCTGGGTGGTGGGCTCTGGAAACACCATATATTTT
.	.	12	TRBV28	TRBJ2-5	CASSPSWVTQYF	TGTGCCAGCAGCCCGTCTTGGGTAACCCAGTACTTC
.	.	16	TRBV7-2	TRBJ2-4	CASSSPTKGTKNIQYF	TGTGCCAGCAGCTCCCCCACCAAAGGGACCAAAAACATTCAGTACTTC
TRBD2	many	15	TRBV30	TRBJ2-7	CAWSVLAGGRYEQYF	TGTGCCTGGAGTGTACTGGCGGGGGGACGGTACGAGCAGTACTTC
.	.	15	TRBV5-1	TRBJ2-2	CASTPQGGSTGELFF	TGCGCCAGCACTCCTCAGGGTGGATCCACCGGGGAGCTGTTTTTT
TRBD1	many	16	TRBV4-1	TRBJ1-2	CASSPGTGRFVYGYTF	TGCGCCAGCAGCCCCGGGACAGGGAGGTTCGTCTATGGCTACACCTTC
.	once	15	TRBV11-2	TRBJ2-1	CASSLETGAYNEQSF	TGTGCCAGCAGCTTAGAGACCGGGGCCTATAATGAACAGTCCTTC
.	many	12	TRBV20-1	TRBJ1-1	CSAKGGVTEAFF	TGCAGTGCTAAAGGGGGGGTTACTGAAGCTTTCTTT
TRBD2	many	16	TRBV6-1	TRBJ2-5	CASSAPSGGSLKTQYF	TGTGCCAGCAGTGCTCCTAGCGGGGGTTCGCTGAAGACCCAGTACTTC
.	.	15	TRBV20-1	TRBJ2-4	CSVTSRPIAKNIQYF	TGCAGTGTGACCTCCAGACCGATAGCCAAAAACATTCAGTACTTC
.	many	15	TRBV4-1	TRBJ2-7	CASSQAAEPSYEQYF	TGCGCCAGCAGCCAAGCAGCGGAGCCCTCCTACGAGCAGTACTTC
.	many	13	TRBV14	TRBJ1-1	CASSQDGGSWAFF	TGTGCCAGCAGCCAAGATGGTGGCTCGTGGGCTTTCTTT
.	.	14	TRBV11-2	TRBJ2-5	CASSPRSIQETQYF	TGTGCCAGCAGTCCCAGGAGTATACAAGAGACCCAGTACTTC
.	.	17	TRBV4-2	TRBJ1-1	CASSQVVNRSPNTEAFF	TGTGCCAGCAGCCAAGTCGTGAATCGGAGCCCGAATACTGAAGCTTTCTTT
TRBD1	.	14	TRBV6-2/TRBV6-3	TRBJ1-5	CASSSTGGNHPQHF	TGTGCCAGCAGCTCGACAGGGGGCAATCACCCCCAGCATTTT
.	.	16	TRBV5-1	TRBJ1-4	CASSMDQVAGNEKLFF	TGCGCCAGCAGCATGGACCAGGTGGCAGGGAATGAAAAACTGTTTTTT
TRBD1	few	13	TRBV6-1	TRBJ2-5	CASRGQGKGTQYF	TGTGCCAGCAGGGGACAGGGAAAAGGGACACAGTACTTC
.	.	14	TRBV11-2	TRBJ2-7	CVSSPVAGRDEQYF	TGTGTCAGCAGCCCAGTGGCAGGACGCGACGAGCAGTATTTC
.	.	12	TRBV11-2	TRBJ2-7	CAGTPPPREQYF	TGTGCCGGCACTCCACCCCCACGCGAGCAGTACTTC